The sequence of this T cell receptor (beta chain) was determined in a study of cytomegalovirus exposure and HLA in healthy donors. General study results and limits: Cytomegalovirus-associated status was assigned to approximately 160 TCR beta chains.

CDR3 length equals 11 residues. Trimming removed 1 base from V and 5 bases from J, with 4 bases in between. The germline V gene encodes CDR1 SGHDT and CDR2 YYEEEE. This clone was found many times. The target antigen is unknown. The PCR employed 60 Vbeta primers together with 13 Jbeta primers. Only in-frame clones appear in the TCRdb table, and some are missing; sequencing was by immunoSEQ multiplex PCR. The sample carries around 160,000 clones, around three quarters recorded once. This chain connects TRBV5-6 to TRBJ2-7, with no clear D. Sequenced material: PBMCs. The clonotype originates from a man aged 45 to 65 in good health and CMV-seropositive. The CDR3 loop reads CASSLLHEQYF. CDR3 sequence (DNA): TGTGCCAGCAGCTTGCTCCACGAGCAGTACTTC.